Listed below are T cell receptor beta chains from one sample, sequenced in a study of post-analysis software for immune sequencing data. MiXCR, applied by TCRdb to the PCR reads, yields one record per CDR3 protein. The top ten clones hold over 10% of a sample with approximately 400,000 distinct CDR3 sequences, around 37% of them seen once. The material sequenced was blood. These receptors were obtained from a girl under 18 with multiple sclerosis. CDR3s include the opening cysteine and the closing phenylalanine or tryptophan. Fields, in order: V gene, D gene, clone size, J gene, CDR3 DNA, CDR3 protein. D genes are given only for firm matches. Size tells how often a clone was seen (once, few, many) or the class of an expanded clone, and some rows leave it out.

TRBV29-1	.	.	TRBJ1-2	TGCAGCGTGAGGAGGGACTATGGCTACACCTTC	CSVRRDYGYTF
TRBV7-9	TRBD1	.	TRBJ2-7	TGTGCCAGCAGCTTCTGGGACAGGGCCTCCTACGAGCAGTACTTC	CASSFWDRASYEQYF
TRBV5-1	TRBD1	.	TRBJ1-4	TGCGCCAGCAGCCTACAGGGGGGTAATGAAAAACTGTTTTTT	CASSLQGGNEKLFF
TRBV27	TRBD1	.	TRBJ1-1	TGTGCCAGCAATCTGTCGGGACAGGGCTTGAACACTGAAGCTTTCTTT	CASNLSGQGLNTEAFF
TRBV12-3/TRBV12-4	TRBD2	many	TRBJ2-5	TGTGCCAGCAGTCTAGGACTAGCGGGGGGGGAGACCCAGTACTTC	CASSLGLAGGETQYF
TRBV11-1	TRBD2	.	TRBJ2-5	TGTGCCAGCAGCTCAAACGTTAGACTAGCCCAAGAGACCCAGTACTTC	CASSSNVRLAQETQYF
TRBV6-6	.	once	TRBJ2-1	TGTGCCAGCAGTTACGGTTCAGGACTATCAGACAATGAGCAGTTCTTC	CASSYGSGLSDNEQFF
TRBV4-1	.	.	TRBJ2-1	TGCGCCAGCAGCCAAGCGACTAGTGGCGTTCGGAATGAGCAGTTCTTC	CASSQATSGVRNEQFF
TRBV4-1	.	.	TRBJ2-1	TGCGCCAGCAGCCGAATTAAGGGGAAGAACTACAATGAGCAGTTCTTC	CASSRIKGKNYNEQFF
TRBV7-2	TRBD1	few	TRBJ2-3	TGTGCCAGCAGCTTGAACAGGGGGAAAACAGATACGCAGTATTTT	CASSLNRGKTDTQYF
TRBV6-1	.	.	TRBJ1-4	TGTGCCAGCGCCGGGACACTTAATGAAAAACTGTTTTTT	CASAGTLNEKLFF
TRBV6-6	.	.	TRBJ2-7	TGTGCCAGCAGTTCGAGGGGTGCTACCTACGAGCAGTACTTC	CASSSRGATYEQYF
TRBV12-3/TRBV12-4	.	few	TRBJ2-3	TGTGCCAGCAGTTTAGGGGGCGGGTTAGGGTCAGATACGCAGTATTTT	CASSLGGGLGSDTQYF
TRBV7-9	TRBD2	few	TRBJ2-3	TGTGCCAGCAGCTTGCTAGCGGGGGTCCCAGATACGCAGTATTTT	CASSLLAGVPDTQYF